These T cell receptor beta chains were read from a single sample in a study of T cell responses to AZD1222 COVID-19 vaccine. TCRdb's copy holds only in-frame clones and misses some; the assay was immunoSEQ multiplex PCR. The sample has over 150,000 clones, roughly 88% seen once. Here the sequenced sample was peripheral blood, taken on day 0 of AZD1222 vaccination. The receptors derive from an adult in good health. Each CDR3 is given with its conserved first and last residue. Fields, in order: V gene, CDR3 protein.

>TRBV3-1/TRBV3-2
CASSQFHLAGSTSTDTQYF
>TRBV7-2
CASSQQGTTNEKLFF
>TRBV5-1
CASSERELQETQYF
>TRBV5-6
CASSLPGQRNTEAFF
>TRBV18
CASSPSSETQYF
>TRBV27
CASSRSATPEQYNEQFF
>TRBV6-5
CASRYGVTEAFF
>TRBV14
CASSQDWAAVGVMNTEAFF
>TRBV5-6
CASSFDGGFGYGYTF
>TRBV5-6
CASSPSGSTYEQYF
>TRBV9
CASSEAGRETQYF
>TRBV24-1
CATSEGGQGAGQPQHF
>TRBV10-1
CAIAWTGLPGRGYTF
>TRBV19
CASSISVLQGRVRDQPQHF
>TRBV3-1/TRBV3-2
CASSQDLAGSGSPLHF
>TRBV6-4
CASSETDNQPQHF
>TRBV24-1
CATSDPDRSNTGELFF
>TRBV7-7
CASSPRTGVNGELFF
>TRBV25-1
CASSGLASAYEQYF
>TRBV2
CASRQGIETEAFF
>TRBV6-4
CASSDIPF
>TRBV15
CATSSETGFGEQYF
>TRBV18
CASSPGGGTFRGYTF
>TRBV19
CASSASAPRRAEAFF
>TRBV4-1
CASSQFFIVGNQPQHF
>TRBV2
CASSGDGSNQPQHF
>TRBV5-8
CASSLVLAGKETQYF
>TRBV7-7
CASSSARGSYNEQFF
>TRBV30
CAWRRTGDNQPQHF
>TRBV4-3
CASSQDQGTYEQYF
>TRBV30
CAWIRTYNSPLHF
>TRBV28
CASYKEGAGNTIYF
>TRBV5-1
CASSLDGNSNQPQHF
>TRBV9
CASSVEGFGYNEQFF
>TRBV29-1
CSIPGGGHKFF
>TRBV18
CASSPSAGGGELFF
>TRBV28
CASSLSQRNTEAFF